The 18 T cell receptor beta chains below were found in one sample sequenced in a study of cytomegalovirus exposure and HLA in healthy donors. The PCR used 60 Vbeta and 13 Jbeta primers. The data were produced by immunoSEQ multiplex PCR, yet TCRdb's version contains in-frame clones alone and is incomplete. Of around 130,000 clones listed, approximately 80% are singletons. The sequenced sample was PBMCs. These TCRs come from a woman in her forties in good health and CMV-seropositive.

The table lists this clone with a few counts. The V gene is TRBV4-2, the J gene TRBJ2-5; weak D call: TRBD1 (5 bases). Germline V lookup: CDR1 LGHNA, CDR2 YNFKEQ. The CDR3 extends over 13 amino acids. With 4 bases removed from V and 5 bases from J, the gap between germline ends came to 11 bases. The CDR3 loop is CASSRQGGETQYF. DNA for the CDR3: TGTGCCAGCAGCCGGCAGGGTGGGGAGACCCAGTACTTC.

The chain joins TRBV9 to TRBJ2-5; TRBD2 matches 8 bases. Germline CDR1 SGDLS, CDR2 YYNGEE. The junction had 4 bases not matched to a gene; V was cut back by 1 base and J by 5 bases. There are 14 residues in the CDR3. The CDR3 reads CASSVTGGAETQYF. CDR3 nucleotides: TGTGCCAGCAGCGTAACCGGGGGGGCGGAGACCCAGTACTTC.

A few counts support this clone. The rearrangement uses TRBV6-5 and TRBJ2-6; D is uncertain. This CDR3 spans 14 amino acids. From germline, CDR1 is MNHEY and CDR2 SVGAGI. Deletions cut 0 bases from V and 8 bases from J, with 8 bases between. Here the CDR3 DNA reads TGTGCCAGCAGTTACTCTGTCCTACCCAACGTCCTGACTTTC. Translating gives CASSYSVLPNVLTF.

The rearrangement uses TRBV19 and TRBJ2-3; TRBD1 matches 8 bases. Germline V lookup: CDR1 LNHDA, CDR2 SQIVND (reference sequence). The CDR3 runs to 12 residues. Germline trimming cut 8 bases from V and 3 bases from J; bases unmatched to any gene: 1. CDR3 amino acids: CASGQGTDTQYF. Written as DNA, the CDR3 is TGTGCCAGTGGACAGGGAACAGATACGCAGTATTTT. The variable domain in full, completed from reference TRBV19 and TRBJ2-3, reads DGGITQSPKYLFRKEGQNVTLSCEQNLNHDAMYWYRQDPGQGLRLIYYSQIVNDFQKGDIAEGYSVSREKKESFPLTVTSAQKNPTAFYLCASGQGTDTQYFGPGTRLTVL.

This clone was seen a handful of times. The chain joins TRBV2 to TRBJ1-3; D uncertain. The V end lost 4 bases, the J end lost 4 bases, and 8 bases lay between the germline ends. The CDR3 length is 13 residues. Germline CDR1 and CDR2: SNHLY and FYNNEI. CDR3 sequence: CASSAGSGNTIYF. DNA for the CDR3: TGTGCCAGCAGTGCGGGGTCGGGAAACACCATATATTTT.

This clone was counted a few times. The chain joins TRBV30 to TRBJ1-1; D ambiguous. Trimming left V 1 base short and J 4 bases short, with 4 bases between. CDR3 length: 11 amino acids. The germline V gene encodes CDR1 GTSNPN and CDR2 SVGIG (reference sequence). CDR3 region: CAWSGVTEAFF. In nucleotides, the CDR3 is TGTGCCTGGAGTGGAGTCACTGAAGCTTTCTTT.

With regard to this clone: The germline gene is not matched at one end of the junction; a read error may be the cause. CDR3 DNA sequence: TGTTCCAGCAGCTTAACAGACAGTCCTGGGGCCAACGTCCTGACTTTC. It yields the protein CSSSLTDSPGANVLTF. J is TRBJ2-6 and V is TRBV7-9, with a weak D call TRBD1 (5 bases). Germline CDR1 and CDR2: SEHNR and FQNEAQ (reference sequence). The CDR3 consists of 16 residues. The variable domain in full, completed from reference TRBV7-9 and TRBJ2-6, reads DTGVSQNPRHKITKRGQNVTFRCDPISEHNRLYWYRQTLGQGPEFLTYFQNEAQLEKSRLLSDRFSAERPKGSFSTLEIQRTEQGDSAMYLCSSSLTDSPGANVLTFGAGSRLTVL.

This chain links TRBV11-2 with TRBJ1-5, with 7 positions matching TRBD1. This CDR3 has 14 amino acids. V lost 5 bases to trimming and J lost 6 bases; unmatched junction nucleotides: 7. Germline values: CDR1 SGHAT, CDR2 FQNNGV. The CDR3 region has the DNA TGTGCCAGCAGCCCAACAGGGGCGGTTCAGCCCCAGCATTTT. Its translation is CASSPTGAVQPQHF.

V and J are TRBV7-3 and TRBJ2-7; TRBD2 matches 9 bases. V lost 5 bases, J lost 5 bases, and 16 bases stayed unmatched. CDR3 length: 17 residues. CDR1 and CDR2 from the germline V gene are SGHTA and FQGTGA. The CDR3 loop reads CASSPGLAGNRMDEQYF. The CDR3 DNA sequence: TGTGCCAGCAGCCCTGGGCTAGCGGGGAACAGGATGGACGAGCAGTACTTC.

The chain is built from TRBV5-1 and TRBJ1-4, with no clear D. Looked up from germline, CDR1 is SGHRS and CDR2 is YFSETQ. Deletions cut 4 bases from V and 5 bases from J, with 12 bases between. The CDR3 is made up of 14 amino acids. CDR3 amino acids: CASSTWTGNEKLFF. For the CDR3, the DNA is TGCGCCAGCAGCACCTGGACGGGAAATGAAAAACTGTTTTTT. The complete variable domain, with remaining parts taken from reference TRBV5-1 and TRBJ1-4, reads KAGVTQTPRYLIKTRGQQVTLSCSPISGHRSVSWYQQTPGQGLQFLFEYFSETQRNKGNFPGRFSGRQFSNSRSEMNVSTLELGDSALYLCASSTWTGNEKLFFGSGTQLSVL.

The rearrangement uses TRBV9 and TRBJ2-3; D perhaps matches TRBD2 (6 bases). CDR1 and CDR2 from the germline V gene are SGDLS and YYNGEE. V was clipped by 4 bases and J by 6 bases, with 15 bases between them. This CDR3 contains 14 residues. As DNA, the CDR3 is TGTGCCAGCAGCCCAAGGAGGGGATGGGATACGCAGTATTTT. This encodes CASSPRRGWDTQYF.

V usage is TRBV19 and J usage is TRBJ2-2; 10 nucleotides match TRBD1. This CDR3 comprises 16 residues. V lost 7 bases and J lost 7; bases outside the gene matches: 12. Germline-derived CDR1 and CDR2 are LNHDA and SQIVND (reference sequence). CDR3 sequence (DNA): TGTGCCAGTAAAGGGGGGGGACAGGGGAAAGGCGGGGAGCTGTTTTTT. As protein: CASKGGGQGKGGELFF. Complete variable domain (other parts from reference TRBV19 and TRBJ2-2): DGGITQSPKYLFRKEGQNVTLSCEQNLNHDAMYWYRQDPGQGLRLIYYSQIVNDFQKGDIAEGYSVSREKKESFPLTVTSAQKNPTAFYLCASKGGGQGKGGELFFGEGSRLTVL.

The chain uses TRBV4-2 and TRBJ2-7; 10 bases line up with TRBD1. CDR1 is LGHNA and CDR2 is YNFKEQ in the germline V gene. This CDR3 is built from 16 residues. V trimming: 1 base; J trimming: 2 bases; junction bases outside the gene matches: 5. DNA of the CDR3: TGTGCCAGCAGCCAAGTCTCGGGACAGGGGACCTACGAGCAGTACTTC. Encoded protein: CASSQVSGQGTYEQYF.

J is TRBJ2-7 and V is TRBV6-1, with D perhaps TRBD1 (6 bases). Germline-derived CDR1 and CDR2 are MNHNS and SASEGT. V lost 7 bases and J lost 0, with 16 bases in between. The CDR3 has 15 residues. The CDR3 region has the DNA TGTGCCAGCACTGGTTTTGCAGGGGTCTCCTACGAGCAGTACTTC. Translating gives CASTGFAGVSYEQYF.

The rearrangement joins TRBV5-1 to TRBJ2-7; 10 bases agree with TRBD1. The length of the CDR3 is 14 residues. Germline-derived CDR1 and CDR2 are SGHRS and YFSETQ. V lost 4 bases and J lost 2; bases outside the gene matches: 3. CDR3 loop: CASSDRGLPYEQYF. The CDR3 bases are TGCGCCAGCAGCGACAGGGGGCTCCCCTACGAGCAGTACTTC.

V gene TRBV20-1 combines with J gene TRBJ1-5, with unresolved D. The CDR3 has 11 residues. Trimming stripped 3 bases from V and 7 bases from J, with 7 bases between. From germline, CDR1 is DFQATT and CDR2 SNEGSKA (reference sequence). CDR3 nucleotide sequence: TGCAGTGCTAGGTCGGGACAGCCCCAGCATTTT. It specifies CSARSGQPQHF.

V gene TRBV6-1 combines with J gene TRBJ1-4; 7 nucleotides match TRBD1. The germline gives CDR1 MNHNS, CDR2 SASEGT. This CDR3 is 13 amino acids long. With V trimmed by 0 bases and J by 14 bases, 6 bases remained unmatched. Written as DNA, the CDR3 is TGTGCCAGCAGTGAAGCAAGGGGGACAGTCCTGTTTTTT. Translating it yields CASSEARGTVLFF.

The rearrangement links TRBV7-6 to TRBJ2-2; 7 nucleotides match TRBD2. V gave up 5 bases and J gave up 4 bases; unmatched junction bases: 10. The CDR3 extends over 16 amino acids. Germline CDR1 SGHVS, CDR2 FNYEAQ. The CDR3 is CASSLRSSGGTGELFF. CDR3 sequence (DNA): TGTGCCAGCAGCCTCCGTTCTAGCGGAGGCACCGGGGAGCTGTTTTTT. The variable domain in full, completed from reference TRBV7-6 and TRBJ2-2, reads GAGVSQSPRYKVTKRGQDVALRCDPISGHVSLYWYRQALGQGPEFLTYFNYEAQQDKSGLPNDRFSAERPEGSISTLTIQRTEQRDSAMYRCASSLRSSGGTGELFFGEGSRLTVL.